The entry that follows covers one T cell receptor beta chain sequence. Antigen: not known. TCRdb recomputed calls from the RT-PCR reads with MiXCR, one row per CDR3 protein. Among about 520,000 distinct CDR3 sequences listed, 25% were seen once. The CDR3 sequence is 14 residues long. The V segment lost 4 bases and the J segment 4 bases; nucleotides outside the gene matches: 7. Germline V gives CDR1 SGHRS, CDR2 YFSETQ. This sample was taken from a study of response to subunit inactivated influenza vaccine. Study-level points and caveats: Authors suggested few new T cells are recruited by each seasonal influenza vaccination.

The chain employs TRBV5-1 and TRBJ1-2, with 7 bases lining up with TRBD1. The sample consisted of CD4+ T cells sorted from PBMCs, taken around 5 days after vaccination. The clonotype originates from a man aged 45 to 65 who received an inactivated influenza vaccine. CDR3 residues: CASSTGQSFYGYTF. CDR3 coding DNA: TGCGCCAGCAGCACGGGACAGTCATTCTATGGCTACACCTTC.